The clone carrying this TCR beta chain is a singleton in its sample. Its antigen is not identified. Only in-frame clones appear in the TCRdb table, and some are missing; sequencing was by immunoSEQ multiplex PCR. The table shows 2,500,000 or so clones, with roughly 90% occurring only once. The record originates from a study of shared clonotypes between healthy human individuals. Study-level information: Donor ages ranged 18 to 49 years: a couple of women, a few men. Used for every donor were three CD4 naive, three CD4 memory, two CD8 naive and one CD8 memory plate.

The donors, all of them Caucasian adults, lived in Nashville, Tennessee. Study findings and constraints: Specimens sampled were limited to blood, with tissue repertoires likely differing.

What was sequenced was naive CD4+ T cells from PBMCs. As to subset: CD45RA+ positively selected. The source of this sequence is a young man in good health. Some clones in this sample may be carry-over from other donors' samples.

CDR3 sequence reads: CASSIIAQLSTDTQYF. The CDR3 DNA sequence: TGTGCCAGTAGTATAATAGCCCAGCTAAGCACAGATACGCAGTATTTT. The chain employs TRBV19 and TRBJ2-3, with D uncertain. The CDR3 is 16 amino acids. V lost 2 bases to trimming and J lost 0 bases, with 12 bases between them. The V gene's germline CDR1 is LNHDA and CDR2 SQIVND (reference sequence).